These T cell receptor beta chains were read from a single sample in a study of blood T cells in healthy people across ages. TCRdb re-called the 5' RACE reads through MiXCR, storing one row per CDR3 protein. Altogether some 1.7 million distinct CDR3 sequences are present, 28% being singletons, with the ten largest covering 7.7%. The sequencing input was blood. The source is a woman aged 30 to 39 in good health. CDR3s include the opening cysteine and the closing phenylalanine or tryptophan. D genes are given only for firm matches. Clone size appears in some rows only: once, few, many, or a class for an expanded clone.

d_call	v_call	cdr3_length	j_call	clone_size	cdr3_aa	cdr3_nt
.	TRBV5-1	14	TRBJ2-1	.	CASSRGDSYNEQFF	TGCGCCAGCAGCCGTGGGGACTCCTACAATGAGCAGTTCTTC
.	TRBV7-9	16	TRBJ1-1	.	CASDNWGGTQNTEAFF	TGTGCCAGCGACAACTGGGGGGGCACACAGAACACTGAAGCTTTCTTT
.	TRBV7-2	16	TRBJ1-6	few	CASSSQLRGTNSPLHF	TGTGCCAGCAGCTCTCAGCTCCGTGGGACTAATTCACCCCTCCACTTT
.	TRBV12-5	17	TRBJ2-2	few	CASGLLFGSIDTGELFF	TGTGCTAGTGGCTTACTATTTGGCAGCATAGACACCGGGGAGCTGTTTTTT
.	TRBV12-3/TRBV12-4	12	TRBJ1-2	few	CASSLPARGYTF	TGTGCCAGCAGTTTGCCGGCCCGTGGCTACACCTTC
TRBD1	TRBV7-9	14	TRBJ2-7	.	CASSFGTGYDEQYF	TGTGCCAGCAGCTTCGGGACAGGGTACGACGAGCAGTACTTC
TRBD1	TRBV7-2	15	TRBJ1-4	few	CASSLDQGANEKLFF	TGTGCCAGCAGCTTAGACCAGGGGGCTAATGAAAAACTGTTTTTT
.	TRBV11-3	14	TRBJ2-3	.	CANSPSWSEDTQYF	TGTGCCAACAGCCCCAGTTGGAGCGAAGATACGCAGTATTTT
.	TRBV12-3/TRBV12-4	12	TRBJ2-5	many	CASAPPVGSGYF	TGTGCCAGCGCGCCTCCAGTGGGCTCTGGGTACTTC
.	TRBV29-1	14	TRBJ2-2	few	CSERAGHNTGELFF	TGCAGCGAACGAGCGGGACATAACACCGGGGAGCTGTTTTTT
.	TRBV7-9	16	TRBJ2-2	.	CASSLGTTGRTGELFF	TGTGCCAGCAGCTTAGGGACGACAGGGAGGACCGGGGAGCTGTTTTTT
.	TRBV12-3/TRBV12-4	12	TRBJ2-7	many	CASRKAPSEQYF	TGTGCCAGCCGCAAAGCCCCCTCCGAGCAGTACTTC
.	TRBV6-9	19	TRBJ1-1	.	CASSPRAGLILPGNTEAFF	TGTGCCAGCAGCCCCCGTGCAGGGCTTATTCTACCTGGGAACACTGAAGCTTTCTTT
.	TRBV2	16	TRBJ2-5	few	CASSEDGGGPQETQYF	TGTGCCAGCAGTGAAGACGGCGGGGGCCCTCAAGAGACCCAGTACTTC
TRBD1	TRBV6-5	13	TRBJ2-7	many	CATAGQGIREQYF	TGTGCCACTGCGGGACAGGGGATAAGGGAGCAGTACTTC
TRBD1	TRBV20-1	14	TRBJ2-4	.	CSASGPQGARIQYF	TGCAGTGCTAGTGGTCCCCAGGGGGCCAGGATTCAGTACTTC
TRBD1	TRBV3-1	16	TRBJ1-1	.	CASSIRNRGPNTEAFF	TGTGCCAGCAGCATTCGGAACAGGGGACCGAACACTGAAGCTTTCTTT
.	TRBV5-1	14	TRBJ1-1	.	CASSLESPDTEAFF	TGCGCCAGCAGCTTGGAATCCCCGGACACTGAAGCTTTCTTT
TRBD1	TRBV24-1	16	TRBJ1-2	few	CATSGAGQRANYGCTF	TGTGCCACCAGTGGGGCGGGACAGCGGGCTAACTATGGCTGCACCTTC
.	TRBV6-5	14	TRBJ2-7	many	CASHKNEKLYEQYF	TGTGCCAGCCATAAGAACGAAAAACTCTACGAGCAGTACTTC
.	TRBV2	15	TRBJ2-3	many	CASSSGTSSTDTQYF	TGTGCCAGCAGTTCAGGGACGTCTAGCACAGATACGCAGTATTTT
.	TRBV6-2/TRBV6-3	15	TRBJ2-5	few	CASSYGGAPRGTQYF	TGTGCCAGCAGTTACGGTGGGGCCCCGCGGGGGACCCAGTACTTC
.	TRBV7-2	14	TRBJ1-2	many	CASSLAGNSFGYTF	TGTGCCAGCAGCTTAGCAGGGAACTCATTTGGCTACACCTTC
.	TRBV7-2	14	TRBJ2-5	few	CASSRIGVQETQYF	TGTGCCAGCAGCAGAATCGGGGTCCAAGAGACCCAGTACTTC
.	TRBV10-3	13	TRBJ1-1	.	CAIRLTENTEAFF	TGTGCCATCAGGCTCACAGAGAACACTGAAGCTTTCTTT
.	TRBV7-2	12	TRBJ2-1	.	CASSLVHREQFF	TGTGCCAGCAGCTTAGTCCACAGGGAGCAGTTCTTC
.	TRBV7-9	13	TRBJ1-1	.	CASSSQGRTEAFF	TGTGCCAGCAGTTCGCAGGGGAGGACTGAAGCTTTCTTT
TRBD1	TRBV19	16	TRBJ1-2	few	CASSTRQGGLSDGYTF	TGTGCCAGTAGTACGAGACAGGGGGGCTTATCAGATGGCTACACCTTC
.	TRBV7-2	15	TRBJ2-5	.	CASSLPGPRGGAQYF	TGTGCCAGCAGCCTCCCGGGGCCCAGGGGGGGGGCCCAGTACTTC